This record covers a single TCR beta chain. Per germline, CDR1 GTSNPN and CDR2 SVGIG (reference sequence). Trimming stripped 6 bases from V and 5 bases from J, with 16 bases between. The CDR3 length is 13 residues. This sample is drawn from a study of blood T cell repertoires in COVID-19. As for the study in general: T cells, B-cell-depleted T cells, or PBMCs provided the cDNA or gDNA that served as material.

Libraries were prepared by immunoSEQ multiplex PCR; TCRdb keeps only in-frame clonotypes and omits some of them. The table lists around 47,000 clones, 55% to 75% of them singletons. The rearrangement joins TRBV30 to TRBJ1-2; D possibly corresponds to TRBD1 (6 bases). The sequencing input was peripheral blood. The receptor's source is an elderly man with acute or convalescent COVID-19. DNA for the CDR3: TGTGCCTGTACCAGGGGCGTTAATTATGGCTACACCTTC. This encodes CACTRGVNYGYTF.